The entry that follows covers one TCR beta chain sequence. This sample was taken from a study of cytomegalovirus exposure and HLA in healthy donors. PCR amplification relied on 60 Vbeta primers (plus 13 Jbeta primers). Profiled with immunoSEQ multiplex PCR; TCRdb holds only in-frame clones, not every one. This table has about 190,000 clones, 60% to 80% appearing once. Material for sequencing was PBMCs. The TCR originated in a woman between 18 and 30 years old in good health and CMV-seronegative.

The chain's CDR3 is CASRNISRGNTEAFF. The CDR3 coding sequence is TGTGCCAGCAGAAACATTTCTCGAGGGAACACTGAAGCTTTCTTT. The chain employs TRBV21-1 and TRBJ1-1. TRBV21-1 counts as a pseudogene. The CDR3 is 15 residues long.